Each of the 28 T cell receptor beta chains below was sequenced from the same sample in a study of CD8+CD57+ T cells in acquired aplastic anemia. Profiling that covered TCR beta VDJ and CDR3 relied on genomic DNA as its template. TCRdb fed the reads into MiXCR, producing one record per CDR3 protein. The table includes 200,000 to 250,000 distinct CDR3 sequences, more than 45% detected once. Sequencing was done on patients that had shown CD8+CD57+ cell expansion by flow cytometry. Sequenced sample: sorted CD4+, CD8+, or CD8+CD57+ T cells (not recorded which) from PBMCs. All receptors come from a human donor with aplastic anemia.

This chain connects TRBV5-1 to TRBJ2-5, with 8 bases fitting TRBD1. The CDR3 is 14 residues long. CDR1 and CDR2 from the germline V gene are SGHRS and YFSETQ. J gave up 4 bases and V 6 bases, and 8 bases lay outside the gene matches. DNA of the CDR3: TGCGCCAGCAACGACGACAGGGGAAGAGAGACCCAGTACTTC. Encoded protein: CASNDDRGRETQYF.

This clonotype occurred many times. This chain uses TRBV4-2 with TRBJ1-5; D is uncertain. The germline V and J ends were trimmed by 0 bases and 5 bases, with 5 bases remaining between them. Germline assignment: CDR1 LGHNA and CDR2 YNFKEQ. This CDR3 is built from 13 residues. CDR3 coding DNA: TGTGCCAGCAGCCAAGAAAGGGATCAGCCCCAGCATTTT. Translating gives CASSQERDQPQHF.

V is TRBV15 and J is TRBJ1-1; 8 bases map to TRBD1. There are 15 residues in the CDR3. The germline gives CDR1 LNHNV, CDR2 YYDKDF (reference sequence). Trimming took 0 bases from V and 7 from J; bases not matched to a gene: 7. CDR3 coding DNA: TGTGCCACCAGCAGAGAAGTGCAGGGGGCGGTTGAAGCTTTCTTT. The encoded protein is CATSREVQGAVEAFF.

The J gene is TRBJ2-3, the V gene TRBV24-1, with 9 bases fitting TRBD1. Trimming took 5 bases from V and 2 from J; bases not matched to a gene: 10. This CDR3 is 17 amino acids long. Looked up from germline, CDR1 is KGHDR and CDR2 is SFDVKD. CDR3 residues: CATSGTGAGDFTDTQYF. CDR3 DNA: TGTGCCACCAGTGGGACAGGGGCCGGTGATTTCACAGATACGCAGTATTTT.

The CDR3 is CATSRDNRYEHF. The CDR3, as DNA: TGTGCCACCAGCAGAGATAACCGGTACGAGCATTTT. The chain is built from TRBV15 and TRBJ1-5; D gene unclear. V was cut by 0 bases and J by 14 bases, with 11 bases left in between. Germline V CDR1 and CDR2: LNHNV, YYDKDF (reference sequence). CDR3 length: 12 residues.

Many counts were recorded for this clonotype. The chain employs TRBV12-3 or TRBV12-4 and TRBJ1-1; the match to TRBD1 covers 9 bases. Unmatched junction bases numbered 11, after V lost 6 bases and J lost 0 bases. This CDR3 has 17 amino acids. The CDR3, as DNA: TGTGCCAGCAGGCAAATACAGGGGGCGCGTATGAACACTGAAGCTTTCTTT. It specifies CASRQIQGARMNTEAFF.

As DNA, the CDR3 is TGCAGCGTTGTGAGTGACAGGGATGAAAAACTGTTTTTT. This gives the protein CSVVSDRDEKLFF. The chain combines TRBV29-1 with TRBJ1-4, with 7 bases identical to TRBD1. The germline V gene encodes CDR1 SQVTM and CDR2 ANQGSEA. This CDR3 has 13 residues. With V trimmed by 4 bases and J by 6 bases, 5 bases remained unmatched.

This clonotype came up many times. The chain recombines TRBV5-1 with TRBJ2-7; tentatively, D is TRBD1 (5 bases). Trimming left V 6 bases short and J 1 base short, with 17 bases between. In germline, CDR1 is SGHRS, CDR2 YFSETQ. This CDR3 spans 15 amino acids. CDR3 amino acids: CASTIEAGLSYEQYF. The CDR3 bases are TGCGCCAGCACGATTGAAGCAGGGCTGTCCTACGAGCAGTACTTC.

V usage is TRBV19 and J usage is TRBJ2-7, with D perhaps matching TRBD2 (7 bases). The CDR3 loop spans 15 amino acids. V was trimmed by 8 bases and J by 0 bases, leaving 17 bases between them. In germline, CDR1 is LNHDA, CDR2 SQIVND (reference sequence). The CDR3 loop reads CASARGGGFSYEQYF. For the CDR3, the DNA is TGTGCCAGTGCTAGAGGGGGGGGGTTCTCCTACGAGCAGTACTTC.

A note on this clonotype: The CDR3 end shows no conserved phenylalanine or tryptophan, and so a read error is likely. The chain has TRBV6-2 or TRBV6-3 and TRBJ1-2; TRBD1 agrees at 7 bases. Trimming cost V 6 bases and J 3 bases; bases outside gene matches: 10. This CDR3 region has 15 residues. Germline lookup yields CDR1 MNHEY and CDR2 SVGEGT. The CDR3 is CASRRTGQMDYGYTL. The CDR3 DNA reads as TGTGCCAGCAGAAGGACAGGTCAGATGGACTATGGCTACACCCTC.

The chain employs TRBV18 and TRBJ2-1; no definite D call. The ends were cut back, 8 bases at V and 5 bases at J, with 7 bases in the middle. The length of the CDR3 is 11 residues. Germline CDR1 and CDR2: KGHSH and LQKENI. The CDR3 sequence is CASAADNEQFF. CDR3 in DNA: TGTGCCAGCGCCGCGGACAATGAGCAGTTCTTC.

This clonotype was recorded a few times. This rearrangement joins TRBV6-5 to TRBJ1-2; TRBD1 is a possible D gene (6 bases). V lost 5 bases, J lost 7 bases, and 14 bases lay in between. The germline V gene has CDR1 MNHEY and CDR2 SVGAGI. The CDR3 totals 13 residues. This CDR3 reads CASSPGGFGGYTF. The CDR3 DNA reads as TGTGCCAGCAGTCCCGGGGGCTTTGGTGGCTACACCTTC.

The chain employs TRBV7-2 and TRBJ2-7; D might be TRBD1 (5 bases). From germline, CDR1 is SGHTA and CDR2 FQGNSA. The V end lost 9 bases, the J end lost 0 bases, and 12 bases lay between the germline ends. This CDR3 has 13 amino acids. CDR3 residues: CASSPTVSYEQYF. As DNA, the CDR3 is TGTGCCAGTAGCCCGACAGTCTCCTACGAGCAGTACTTC.

This clonotype was seen repeatedly, ten times or more. The chain links TRBV6-5 to TRBJ2-3, with 10 nucleotides matching TRBD2. J gave up 4 bases and V 7 bases, and 14 bases lay outside the gene matches. The germline gives CDR1 MNHEY, CDR2 SVGAGI. The CDR3 contains 17 residues. CDR3 in DNA: TGTGCCAGCACCCGATGGGCGAGCGGGGGGGCCGCAGATACGCAGTATTTT. Protein: CASTRWASGGAADTQYF.

This clonotype was recorded many times. The V gene is TRBV20-1, the J gene TRBJ2-5; unclear D gene. From germline, CDR1 is DFQATT and CDR2 SNEGSKA (reference sequence). The CDR3 sequence is 13 residues long. V dropped 5 bases and J dropped 5 bases, with 15 bases sitting between them. CDR3 residues: CSAVWTITETQYF. The CDR3 DNA reads TGCAGTGCTGTGTGGACGATAACGGAGACCCAGTACTTC.

V gene TRBV25-1 combines with J gene TRBJ1-2; D not certain. Trimming took 1 base from V and 5 from J, leaving 14 bases between them. CDR1 is MGHDK and CDR2 is SYGVNS in the germline V gene. This CDR3 is built from 15 residues. The CDR3 here is CASSESRENRYGYTF. The CDR3, as DNA: TGTGCCAGCAGTGAATCCCGGGAGAACCGATATGGCTACACCTTC.

The table lists this clonotype with many counts. The chain joins TRBV24-1 to TRBJ2-3, with D uncertain. There are 12 residues in the CDR3. The germline V and J ends were trimmed by 3 bases and 1 base, with 1 base remaining between them. In germline, CDR1 is KGHDR, CDR2 SFDVKD. The CDR3 region is CATSDGTDTQYF. CDR3 DNA: TGTGCCACCAGTGATGGCACAGATACGCAGTATTTT.

In regard to this clonotype: A junction end diverges from the germline sequence, so it may reflect a read error. The chain carries TRBV3-1 and TRBJ2-1; 12 positions agree with TRBD2. This CDR3 has 17 residues. The germline V gene has CDR1 LGHDT and CDR2 YNNKEL (reference sequence). CDR3 in amino acids: CASGQVARTSGIGKQFF. For the CDR3, the DNA is TGTGCCAGCGGCCAAGTCGCCAGGACTAGCGGGATCGGGAAGCAGTTCTTC.

Details on this clonotype: This could be a read error, since a much larger clone is one nucleotide away. The chain links TRBV5-6 to TRBJ2-7, with 8 positions matching TRBD1. The CDR3 is 14 amino acids. Germline CDR1 is SGHDT and CDR2 is YYEEEE. CDR3 bases: TGTGCCAGCAACTTGGACAGGGAGGATTTCGAGCAGTACTTC. Its translation is CASNLDREDFEQYF.

The chain combines TRBV2 with TRBJ1-6, with 7 bases lining up with TRBD1. This CDR3 is built from 14 residues. The V and J ends lost 6 bases and 13 bases, in that order; junction bases with no gene match: 12. Germline-derived CDR1 and CDR2 are SNHLY and FYNNEI. In DNA form, the CDR3 reads TGTGCCAGCAGACCCGGGACAGCGAATTTCCCCCTCCACTTT. Protein product: CASRPGTANFPLHF.

Many counts were recorded for this clonotype. The gene calls are TRBV5-5 and TRBJ2-7; D possibly corresponds to TRBD2 (6 bases). This CDR3 spans 12 amino acids. V lost 4 bases and J lost 6, with 11 bases in between. Germline assignment: CDR1 SGHKS and CDR2 YYEKEE (reference sequence). CDR3 sequence: CASSAAGIEQYF. The DNA of the CDR3 is TGTGCCAGCAGCGCCGCGGGGATCGAGCAGTACTTC.

V usage is TRBV5-1 and J usage is TRBJ1-2; 8 positions agree with TRBD1. This CDR3 contains 12 residues. With V trimmed by 5 bases and J by 7 bases, 4 bases remained unmatched. CDR1 and CDR2 (germline): SGHRS, YFSETQ. CDR3 sequence: CASREDRVGYTF. DNA of the CDR3: TGCGCCAGCAGAGAGGACAGGGTTGGCTACACCTTC. The whole variable domain, filled in from reference TRBV5-1 and TRBJ1-2, reads KAGVTQTPRYLIKTRGQQVTLSCSPISGHRSVSWYQQTPGQGLQFLFEYFSETQRNKGNFPGRFSGRQFSNSRSEMNVSTLELGDSALYLCASREDRVGYTFGSGTRLTVV.

The V call is TRBV7-9, the J call TRBJ2-3; 9 bases line up with TRBD2. The CDR3 consists of 17 residues. V lost 2 bases and J lost 6; bases outside the gene matches: 12. The germline CDR1 and CDR2 sequences are SEHNR and FQNEAQ (reference sequence). The CDR3 protein is CASSLNGASGAGDTQYF. CDR3 sequence (DNA): TGTGCCAGCAGCTTAAATGGCGCTAGCGGGGCCGGGGATACGCAGTATTTT.

This clonotype was found a few times. A read error may be the cause here, since a much bigger clone is one base away. This rearrangement joins TRBV2 to TRBJ2-1; D is perhaps TRBD2 (6 bases). The CDR3 loop spans 11 amino acids. Germline V gives CDR1 SNHLY, CDR2 FYNNEI. V shed 7 bases and J shed 15 bases, with 16 bases lying between them. CDR3 loop: CASIWRAGRFF. The CDR3 region has the DNA TGTGCCAGCATATGGCGGGCGGGACGGTTCTTC.

On this clonotype itself: This clone may be a read error of a much larger clone one base away. The chain has TRBV20-1 and TRBJ2-7; D possibly uses TRBD1 or TRBD2 (7 bases each). Germline CDR1 is DFQATT and CDR2 is SNEGSKA (reference sequence). The CDR3 loop spans 14 amino acids. CDR3 residues: CSARDKARGREQCF. In nucleotides, the CDR3 is TGCAGTGCTAGAGATAAGGCCAGGGGGAGGGAGCAGTGCTTC.

The chain uses TRBV27 and TRBJ1-2; a weak D match, TRBD1 (6 bases). Germline-derived CDR1 and CDR2 are MNHEY and SMNVEV (reference sequence). Between the trimmed V and J ends, which lost 8 bases and 6 bases, there was a span of 16 bases. The CDR3 extends over 13 amino acids. Written as DNA, the CDR3 is TGTGCCAGCTCTGGGGGGACATCTGATGGCTACACCTTC. It specifies CASSGGTSDGYTF.

Ten or more counts support this clonotype. V gene TRBV14 combines with J gene TRBJ1-1; tentatively, D is TRBD1 (5 bases). This CDR3 is 15 amino acids long. Germline CDR1 reads SGHDN; CDR2 reads FVKESK. V lost 1 base and J 2 bases, leaving 11 bases between the germline ends. CDR3 region: CASSQGIGVNTEAFF. Written as DNA, the CDR3 is TGTGCCAGCAGCCAAGGAATAGGGGTTAACACTGAAGCTTTCTTT.

The count of this clonotype is one. A clone one base away is much larger, so this may be a read error. This rearrangement joins TRBV19 to TRBJ2-7, with D possibly being TRBD1 or TRBD2 (6 bases each). CDR3 size: 15 residues. Between the trimmed V and J ends, which lost 5 bases and 8 bases, there was a span of 22 bases. The germline gives CDR1 LNHDA, CDR2 SQIVND (reference sequence). CDR3 sequence reads: CASSSPWRGTHKQYF. In DNA, the CDR3 is TGTGCCAGTAGTTCCCCGTGGAGGGGGACCCACAAGCAGTACTTC.